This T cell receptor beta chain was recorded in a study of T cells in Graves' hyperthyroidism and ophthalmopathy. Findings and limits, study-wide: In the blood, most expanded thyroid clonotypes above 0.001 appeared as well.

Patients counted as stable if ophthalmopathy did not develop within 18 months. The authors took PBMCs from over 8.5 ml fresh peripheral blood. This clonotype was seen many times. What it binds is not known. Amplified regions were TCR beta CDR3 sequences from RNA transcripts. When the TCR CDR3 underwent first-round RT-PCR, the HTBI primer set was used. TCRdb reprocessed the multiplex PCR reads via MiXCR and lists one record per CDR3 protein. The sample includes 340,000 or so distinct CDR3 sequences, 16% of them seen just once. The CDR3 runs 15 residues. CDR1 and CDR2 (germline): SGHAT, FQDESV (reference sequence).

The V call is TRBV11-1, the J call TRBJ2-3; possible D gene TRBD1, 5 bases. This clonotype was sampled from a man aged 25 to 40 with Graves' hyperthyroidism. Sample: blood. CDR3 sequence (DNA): TGTGCAACCAGGGTCGGCGAGCGTAGCACAGATACGCAGTATTTT. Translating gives CATRVGERSTDTQYF.